This T cell receptor beta chain comes out of a study of blood T cell repertoires in COVID-19 (dated by TCRdb to 2020 to 2022). For the wider study: Samples from collaborators originated in the United States, Italy and Spain and spanned both the acute and convalescent phases of COVID-19. The material from the prospective study consisted of cDNA or gDNA derived from T cells, B-cell-depleted T cells, or PBMCs. The dataset comprised deeply sampled blood TCRbeta repertoires from subjects exposed to, actively infected with, or recovered from COVID-19. A freely available public database, intended as a resource for researchers studying the immune response to SARS-CoV-2, is where the repertoires were released. The samples were drawn from two sources: the first 160 participants of the ongoing ImmuneRACE study, and 1,254 subjects contributed by 6 global collaborators. Nearly every sample came with metadata listing a de-identified subject ID, COVID-19 status, age in years and sex. Where HLA class I and class II types were available, the types were taken from metadata supplied by the sample provider, not from assay-based typing.

Overall study outcomes, separate from this receptor: The quantity of clinical and demographic metadata differed by source and by participant and was supplied without curation.

For this clone: Its antigen target is currently unknown. Qualities for individual bases were not recorded, and no much larger clone is one base off.

TCRbeta CDR3 regions were amplified from genomic DNA by means of the immunoSEQ Assay, a bias-controlled multiplex PCR. Per the original workflow: Within the assay, amplification of reference gene primers was used to estimate how many nucleated cells each sample contained. Sequence reads were collapsed and filtered to measure the absolute abundance of every unique TCRbeta CDR3 rearrangement. For each sample, productive Simpson clonality was calculated by taking the square root of Simpson's diversity index across productive rearrangements. TCRdb stores this immuneACCESS table with in-frame sequences only. Part of the clones is absent; in the studies checked, under half of the shortfall reflects unresolved V genes, and no reason is known for the rest. V and J calls and clone size are those listed in that table; D and trimming were worked out from the DNA. Counted in this sample were 90,000 to 120,000 clones; over 75% of them appeared once. Approximately 5.6% of the sample goes to the ten largest clones.

The trim is 2 bases for V and 1 base for J, with a gap of 11 bases between the germline ends. The germline V gene gives CDR1 as MGHRA and CDR2 as YSYEKL. The CDR3 covers 15 residues, taking in both the cysteine and the phenylalanine. Only the CDR3 part of the read is kept: 45 bases, read in frame from the first base. Collaborating institutions collected whole blood in K2EDTA tubes following their own protocols. For TCRbeta analysis, collaborators shipped samples in one of three forms: frozen whole blood, isolated PBMCs, or DNA extracted from either of those sample types. Recombination connected TRBV4-1 to TRBJ1-1; no D gene is confidently identified. What was sequenced was peripheral blood. The receptor comes from a human donor in a cohort sampled during active COVID-19. CDR3 protein: CASSQPPGGNTEAFF. DNA sequence: TGCGCCAGCAGCCAACCTCCAGGTGGGAACACTGAAGCTTTCTTT.